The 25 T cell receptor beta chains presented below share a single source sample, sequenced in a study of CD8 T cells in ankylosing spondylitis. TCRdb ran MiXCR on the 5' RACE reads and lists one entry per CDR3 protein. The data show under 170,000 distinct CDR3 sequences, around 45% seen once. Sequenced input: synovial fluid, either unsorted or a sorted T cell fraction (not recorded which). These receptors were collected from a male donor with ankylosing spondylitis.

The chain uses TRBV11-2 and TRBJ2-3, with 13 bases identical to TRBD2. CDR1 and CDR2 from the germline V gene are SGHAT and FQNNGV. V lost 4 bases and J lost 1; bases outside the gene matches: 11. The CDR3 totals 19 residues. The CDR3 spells CASSSLLAGGPMGTDTQYF. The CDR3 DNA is TGTGCCAGCAGCTCCCTACTAGCGGGGGGGCCGATGGGCACAGATACGCAGTATTTT.

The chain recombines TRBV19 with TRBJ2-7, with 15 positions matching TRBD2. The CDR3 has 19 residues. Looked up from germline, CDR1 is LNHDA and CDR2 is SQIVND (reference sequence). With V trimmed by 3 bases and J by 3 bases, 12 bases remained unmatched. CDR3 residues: CASSMDWTSGRAGFYEQYF. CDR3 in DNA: TGTGCCAGTAGTATGGATTGGACTAGCGGGAGGGCCGGTTTCTACGAGCAGTACTTC. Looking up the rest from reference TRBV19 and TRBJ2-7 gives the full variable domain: DGGITQSPKYLFRKEGQNVTLSCEQNLNHDAMYWYRQDPGQGLRLIYYSQIVNDFQKGDIAEGYSVSREKKESFPLTVTSAQKNPTAFYLCASSMDWTSGRAGFYEQYFGPGTRLTVT.

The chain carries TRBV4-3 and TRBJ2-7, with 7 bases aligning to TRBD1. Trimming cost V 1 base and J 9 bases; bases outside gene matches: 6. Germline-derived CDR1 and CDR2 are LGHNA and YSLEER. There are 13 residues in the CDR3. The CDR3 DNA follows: TGCGCCAGCAGCCAAGCCAGGGGGTGGCGGCAGTACTTC. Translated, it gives CASSQARGWRQYF.

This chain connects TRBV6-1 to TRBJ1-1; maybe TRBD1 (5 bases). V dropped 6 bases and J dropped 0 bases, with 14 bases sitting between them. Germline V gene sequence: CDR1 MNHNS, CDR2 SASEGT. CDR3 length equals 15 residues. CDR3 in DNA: TGTGCCAGCAGCCAACCCGGACACGTGAACACTGAAGCTTTCTTT. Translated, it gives CASSQPGHVNTEAFF.

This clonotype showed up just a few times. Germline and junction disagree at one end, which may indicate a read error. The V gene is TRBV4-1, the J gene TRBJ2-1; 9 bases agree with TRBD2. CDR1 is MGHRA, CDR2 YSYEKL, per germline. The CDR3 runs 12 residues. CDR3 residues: CASSQGLAAQVF. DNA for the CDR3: TGCGCCAGCAGCCAAGGACTAGCGGCACAGGTCTTC.

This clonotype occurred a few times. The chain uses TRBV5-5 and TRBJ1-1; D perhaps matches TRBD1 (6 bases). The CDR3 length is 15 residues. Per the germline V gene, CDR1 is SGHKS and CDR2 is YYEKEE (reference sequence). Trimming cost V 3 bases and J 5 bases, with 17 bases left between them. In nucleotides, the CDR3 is TGTGCCAGCAGCTCCCCTTTACAGGGTCCAACTGAAGCTTTCTTT. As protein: CASSSPLQGPTEAFF.

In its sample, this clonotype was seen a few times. CDR3 protein: CASSRRASSEQYF. In DNA, the CDR3 is TGTGCCAGCAGCCGAAGGGCATCGTCCGAGCAGTACTTC. This chain uses TRBV12-3 or TRBV12-4 with TRBJ2-7, with unresolved D. V was cut by 6 bases and J by 6 bases, with 15 bases left in between. The length of the CDR3 is 13 residues.

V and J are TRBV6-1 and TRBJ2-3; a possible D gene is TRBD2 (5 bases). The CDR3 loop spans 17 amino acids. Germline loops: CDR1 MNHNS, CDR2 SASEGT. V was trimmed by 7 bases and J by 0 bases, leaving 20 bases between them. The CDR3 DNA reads TGTGCCAGCACCGAAGGCGTTACTAGGCCTAGCACAGATACGCAGTATTTT. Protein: CASTEGVTRPSTDTQYF.

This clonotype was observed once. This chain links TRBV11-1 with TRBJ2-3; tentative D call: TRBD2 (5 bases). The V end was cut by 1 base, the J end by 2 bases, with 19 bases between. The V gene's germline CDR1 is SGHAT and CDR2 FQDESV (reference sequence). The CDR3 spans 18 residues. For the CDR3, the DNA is TGTGCCAGCAGCTTAGAGTGGTGGGCGGGCCCCCACACAGATACGCAGTATTTT. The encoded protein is CASSLEWWAGPHTDTQYF.

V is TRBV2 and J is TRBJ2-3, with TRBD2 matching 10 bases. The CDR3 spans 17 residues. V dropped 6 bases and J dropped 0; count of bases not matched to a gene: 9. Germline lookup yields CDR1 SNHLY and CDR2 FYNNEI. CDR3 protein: CASSVFSGRLSTDTQYF. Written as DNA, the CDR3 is TGTGCCAGCAGCGTCTTTAGCGGGAGGTTGAGCACAGATACGCAGTATTTT.

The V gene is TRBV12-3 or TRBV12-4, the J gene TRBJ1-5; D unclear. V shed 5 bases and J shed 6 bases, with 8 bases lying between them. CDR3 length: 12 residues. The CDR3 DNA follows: TGTGCCAGCAGTGCCGGTGGTCAGCCCCAGCATTTT. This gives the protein CASSAGGQPQHF.

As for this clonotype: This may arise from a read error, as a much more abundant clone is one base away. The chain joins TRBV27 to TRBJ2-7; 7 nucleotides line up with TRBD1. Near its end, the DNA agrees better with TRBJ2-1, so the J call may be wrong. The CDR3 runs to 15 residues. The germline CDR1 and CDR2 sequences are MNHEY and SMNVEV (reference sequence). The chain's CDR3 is CASSIAGTATYEQFF. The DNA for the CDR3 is TGTGCCAGCAGTATCGCCGGGACAGCAACCTACGAGCAGTTCTTC.

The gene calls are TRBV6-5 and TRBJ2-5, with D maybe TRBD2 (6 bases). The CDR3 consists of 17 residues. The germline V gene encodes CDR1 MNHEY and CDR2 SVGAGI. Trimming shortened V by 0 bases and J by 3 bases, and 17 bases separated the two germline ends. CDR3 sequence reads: CASSYSCCSGRKETQYF. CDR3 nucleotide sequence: TGTGCCAGCAGTTACTCATGCTGTAGCGGCCGAAAAGAGACCCAGTACTTC.

The CDR3 DNA is TGTGCCAGCAGTTACTCTCGAGCGGGCCCCTACAATGAGCAGTTCTTC. Amino acid sequence: CASSYSRAGPYNEQFF. The chain couples TRBV6-5 to TRBJ2-1; TRBD2 might be the D (6 bases). The V and J ends lost 0 bases and 2 bases respectively, with 11 bases between them. Germline V gene data show CDR1 as MNHEY and CDR2 as SVGAGI. The CDR3 runs to 16 residues.

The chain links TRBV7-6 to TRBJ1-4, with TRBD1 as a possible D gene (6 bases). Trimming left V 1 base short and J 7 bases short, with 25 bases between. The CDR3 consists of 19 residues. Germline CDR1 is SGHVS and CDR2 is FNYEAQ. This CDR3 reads CASSLVMGAPPGRGEKLFF. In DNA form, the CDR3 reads TGTGCCAGCAGCTTAGTTATGGGGGCCCCCCCAGGGAGGGGTGAAAAACTGTTTTTT.

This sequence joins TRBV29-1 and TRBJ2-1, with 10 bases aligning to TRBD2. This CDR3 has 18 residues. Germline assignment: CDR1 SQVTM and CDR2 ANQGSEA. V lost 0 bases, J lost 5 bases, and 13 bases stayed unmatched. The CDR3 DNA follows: TGCAGCGTTGAAGATTTGATCCAGCGGGGGGGAGACGACAATGAGCAGTTCTTC. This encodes CSVEDLIQRGGDDNEQFF.

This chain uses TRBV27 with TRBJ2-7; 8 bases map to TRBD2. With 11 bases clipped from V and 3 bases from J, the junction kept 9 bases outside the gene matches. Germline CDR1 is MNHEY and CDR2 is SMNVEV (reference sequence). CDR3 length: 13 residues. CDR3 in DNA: TGTGCCTCCAGCCTAGCGGGTATCTACGAGCAGTACTTC. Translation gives CASSLAGIYEQYF.

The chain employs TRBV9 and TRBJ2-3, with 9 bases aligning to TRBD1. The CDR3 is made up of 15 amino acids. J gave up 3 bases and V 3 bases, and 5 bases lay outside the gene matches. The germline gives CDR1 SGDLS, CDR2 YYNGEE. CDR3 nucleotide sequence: TGTGCCAGCAGCGAGGTAGGGACAGGGACAGATACGCAGTATTTT. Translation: CASSEVGTGTDTQYF. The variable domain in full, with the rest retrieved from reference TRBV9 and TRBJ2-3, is DSGVTQTPKHLITATGQRVTLRCSPRSGDLSVYWYQQSLDQGLQFLIQYYNGEERAKGNILERFSAQQFPDLHSELNLSSLELGDSALYFCASSEVGTGTDTQYFGPGTRLTVL.

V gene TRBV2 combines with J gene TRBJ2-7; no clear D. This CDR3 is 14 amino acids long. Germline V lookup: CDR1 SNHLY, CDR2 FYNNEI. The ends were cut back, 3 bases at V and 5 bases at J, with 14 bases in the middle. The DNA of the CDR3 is TGTGCCAGCAGTGAGGTCGACGTCGGAGACGAGCAGTACTTC. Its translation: CASSEVDVGDEQYF.

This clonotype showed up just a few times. The CDR3 loop reads CASSPVSTSGGQETQYF. The CDR3 DNA is TGTGCCAGCTCACCGGTGTCGACTAGCGGGGGTCAAGAGACCCAGTACTTC. This chain joins TRBV18 and TRBJ2-5; 12 bases match TRBD2. This CDR3 has 17 amino acids. Germline V gene lookup returns CDR1 KGHSH and CDR2 LQKENI. After removal of 3 bases from V and 2 bases from J, the junction contained 7 bases not matched to a gene.

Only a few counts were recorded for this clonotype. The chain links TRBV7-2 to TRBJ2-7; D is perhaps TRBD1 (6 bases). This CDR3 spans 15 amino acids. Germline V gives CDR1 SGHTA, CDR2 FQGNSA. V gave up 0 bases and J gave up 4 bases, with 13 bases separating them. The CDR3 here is CASSLAGQSVYEQYF. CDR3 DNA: TGTGCCAGCAGCTTAGCAGGACAGAGCGTTTACGAGCAGTACTTC.

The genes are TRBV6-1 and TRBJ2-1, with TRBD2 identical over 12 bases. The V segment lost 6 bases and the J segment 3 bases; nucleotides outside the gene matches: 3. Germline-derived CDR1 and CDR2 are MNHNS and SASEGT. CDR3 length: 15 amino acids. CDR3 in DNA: TGTGCCAGCAGCGAGACTAGCGGGAGCTACAATGAGCAGTTCTTC. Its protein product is CASSETSGSYNEQFF.

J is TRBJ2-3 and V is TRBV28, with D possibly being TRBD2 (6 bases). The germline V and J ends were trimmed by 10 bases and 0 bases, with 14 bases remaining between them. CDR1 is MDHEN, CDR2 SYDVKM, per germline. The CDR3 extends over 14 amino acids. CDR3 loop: CATGDFESTDTQYF. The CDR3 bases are TGTGCCACCGGGGACTTCGAAAGCACAGATACGCAGTATTTT.

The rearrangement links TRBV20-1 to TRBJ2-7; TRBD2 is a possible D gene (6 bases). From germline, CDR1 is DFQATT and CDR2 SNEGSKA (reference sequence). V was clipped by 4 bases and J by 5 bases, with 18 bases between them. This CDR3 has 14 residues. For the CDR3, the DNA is TGCAGTGCTACCACTTTACTAGCAGTCAACGAGCAGTACTTC. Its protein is CSATTLLAVNEQYF.

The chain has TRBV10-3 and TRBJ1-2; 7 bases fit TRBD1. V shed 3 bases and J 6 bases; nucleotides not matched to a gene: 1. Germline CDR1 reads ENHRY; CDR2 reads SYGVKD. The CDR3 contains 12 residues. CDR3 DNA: TGTGCCATCAGTGAAGGGGGCAATGGCTACACCTTC. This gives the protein CAISEGGNGYTF.